This T cell receptor (beta chain) was obtained from a study of blood T cells in healthy people across ages. Next came a second PCR, run for roughly 7 to 12 cycles, which used a sample-barcoded 5' primer along with a J-beta primer mix. Each cDNA molecule was tagged by a template-switch adaptor with 12 random nucleotides. TCRdb redid the calling of the 5' RACE reads with MiXCR, one entry per CDR3 protein. The sample has about 640,000 distinct CDR3 sequences; 40% to 45% are singletons. Germline CDR1 SGDLS, CDR2 YYNGEE. This CDR3 spans 15 amino acids. Trimming shortened V by 2 bases and J by 6 bases, and 16 bases separated the two germline ends.

This clonotype originated in a man older than 75 in good health. The chain uses TRBV9 and TRBJ2-3; D may be TRBD1 (5 bases). Material for sequencing was blood. DNA of the CDR3: TGTGCCAGCAGCGTCTCTTCACTCCCAGGGGATACGCAGTATTTT. Amino acid sequence: CASSVSSLPGDTQYF.